The subject of this entry is one T cell receptor beta chain. The antigen is undetermined. Total RNA, at least 5 micrograms per sample, came from PBMCs. This entry is derived from a study of blood T cells in healthy people across ages. Findings of the study overall: The long-lived group displayed more naive CD4+ cells, plus higher diversity, than the aged donors did. For the donors, CMV status was unknown and possibly confounded expanded clonotype changes.

A second about 6 to 12 cycle PCR used barcoded and J-beta primers. The template-switch adaptor was a 5' adaptor with 12 random nucleotides. It tagged each cDNA molecule. TCRdb independently ran MiXCR on the 5' RACE reads; one entry per CDR3 protein. The table lists fewer than 1.5 million distinct CDR3 sequences, 42% of them singletons. Trimming stripped 7 bases from V and 4 bases from J, with 17 bases between. Germline-derived CDR1 and CDR2 are ENHRY and SYGVKD. The CDR3 is made up of 14 amino acids. Material for sequencing was blood. The TCR comes from a woman between 18 and 29 years old in good health. The V gene is TRBV10-3, the J gene TRBJ2-7, with D possibly matching TRBD2 (7 bases). This CDR3 is CAITQGGGLYEQYF. In DNA, the CDR3 is TGTGCCATCACCCAGGGAGGGGGGTTATACGAGCAGTACTTC.